The TCR beta chain described here comes from a study of T cell responses to AZD1222 COVID-19 vaccine (dated by TCRdb to 2020 to 2022). For the wider study: AZD1222 recipients given second doses at about 4 weeks or at about 12 weeks were pooled, since spike-specific TCR depth and breadth were not found to differ between the two schedules. A total of 233 trial participants underwent TCR sequencing, of whom some 210 received two doses of AZD1222 and some 26 received two doses of the MenACWY control vaccine. Enrollment into the trials was organized by age into subgroups of 18-55, 56-69 and 70-plus years, and those subgroups contained roughly 150, 30 and 60 TCR-sequenced participants, respectively. General study outcomes and caveats: In the small 56-69-year group, the increase in depth fell short of significance, most likely because of low power. Reportedly, close to half of the unique spike-specific TCRs recognized epitopes lying outside the regions that are mutated in the B.1.351 and B.1.1.7 variants. Because no samples from the day 14 peak response were available, repertoires could be characterized only after the peak T cell response. Spike-specific TCR breadth and depth rose significantly after two AZD1222 doses compared with day 0 and with MenACWY recipients. The vaccine-associated CD4 TCRs covered the entire spike protein, and the dominant responses fell in regions 160-218 and 743-854. Conclusions about previously exposed vaccinees are limited because only six or seven AZD1222 recipients were SARS-CoV-2 seropositive at baseline. Most participants were white British and females outnumbered males, and the authors suggested that clonal diversity may have been underestimated.

Concerning this clone: Its antigen is unknown. No clone much larger than this one lies a single base away; base qualities are absent.

From its cysteine to its phenylalanine, the CDR3 spans 14 amino acids. CDR3 DNA is the only sequence kept; it has 42 bases, read in frame from the first base. CDR1 SGHNT and CDR2 YYREEE are derived from the germline V gene (reference sequence). The V end loses 1 base and the J end loses 3 bases, and a stretch of 10 bases separates them. The time point label on this specimen signifies: baseline before first vaccination. Vaccinee samples came from UK trials COV001 and COV002, including a single-blind randomized controlled phase 2/3 trial of AZD1222 (ChAdOx1 nCoV-19) in healthy adults. For TCRbeta chain sequencing, PBMC samples were collected from trial participants at day 0 and at day 28 after the second dose. The CDR3 regions of human TCRbeta chains were subjected to immunosequencing. The study's processing was this. Repertoire TCRs were matched against a reference library of SARS-CoV-2-specific TCRs generated with the MIRA antigen-specificity platform. Breadth was defined as the fraction of unique TCRs that were SARS-CoV-2-associated, and depth was defined as the fraction of total T cells that were SARS-CoV-2-associated. Using the MIRA data, each spike-specific TCR was mapped to the spike region that the TCR reacts to and placed in a CD4 or CD8 class. Log10-transformed breadth and depth values were compared by one-way ANOVA with Sidak's multiple comparisons tests. The table was pulled from immuneACCESS by TCRdb, which kept in-frame rearrangements only. Such tables lose some clones; where checked, under half of the loss comes from unresolved V genes, and the rest has no known cause. That table supplies the V and J calls and clone size; D and trimming were determined from the DNA. This sample gives 95,000 to 110,000 clones in total; around 91% of them show up just once. The top ten constitute around 20% of the sample.

The TCR was taken from an adult in good health. Sequencing used peripheral blood, obtained on day 0 of AZD1222 vaccination. The rearranged chain carries TRBV5-4 and TRBJ1-2, with no D gene named confidently. In nucleotides, the sequence is TGTGCCAGCAGCTTGATTAACGATTACTATGGCTACACCTTC. Its coded protein is CASSLINDYYGYTF.